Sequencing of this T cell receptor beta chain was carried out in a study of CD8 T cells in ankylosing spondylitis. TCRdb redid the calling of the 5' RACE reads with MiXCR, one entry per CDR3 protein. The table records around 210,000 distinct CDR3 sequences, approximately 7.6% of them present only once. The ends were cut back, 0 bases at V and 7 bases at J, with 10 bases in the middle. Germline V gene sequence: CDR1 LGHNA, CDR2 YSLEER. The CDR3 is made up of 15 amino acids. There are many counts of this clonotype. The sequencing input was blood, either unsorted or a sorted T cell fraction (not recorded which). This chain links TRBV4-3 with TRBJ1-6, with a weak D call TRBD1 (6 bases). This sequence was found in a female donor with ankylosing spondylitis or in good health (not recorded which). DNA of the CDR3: TGCGCCAGCAGCCAAGATAGGGGGGAAAATTCACCCCTCCACTTT. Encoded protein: CASSQDRGENSPLHF.